Presented here are 18 T cell receptor beta chains from one specimen sequenced in a study of blood T cell repertoires in COVID-19. The data were produced by immunoSEQ multiplex PCR, yet TCRdb's version contains in-frame clones alone and is incomplete. The sample lists some 500,000 clones, 70% to 90% seen once, with less than 9% in the top ten. The sample comprised peripheral blood. The origin of the receptors is a woman aged 45-65 years with COVID-19, enrolled during active disease.

The rearrangement joins TRBV7-9 to TRBJ2-1, with 12 positions matching TRBD2. The J segment lost 5 bases and the V segment lost 5 bases, leaving 4 bases of the junction unmatched. Germline CDR1 reads SEHNR; CDR2 reads FQNEAQ (reference sequence). CDR3 length: 15 residues. Written as DNA, the CDR3 is TGTGCCAGCAGCGAACTAGCGGGGGGCCACAATGAGCAGTTCTTC. Translating gives CASSELAGGHNEQFF.

The rearrangement joins TRBV4-1 to TRBJ1-1; perhaps TRBD1 as D (6 bases). Trimming took off 6 bases at V and 1 base at J, with 12 bases between the two ends. The CDR3 has 14 amino acids. Germline V gene data show CDR1 as MGHRA and CDR2 as YSYEKL. The DNA of the CDR3 is TGCGCCAGCAGACCGGACAGCCAGAACACTGAAGCTTTCTTT. Its translation is CASRPDSQNTEAFF.

The V and J genes are TRBV5-1 and TRBJ2-7; weak D call: TRBD1 (5 bases). Trimming cost V 6 bases and J 2 bases, with 18 bases left between them. Looked up from germline, CDR1 is SGHRS and CDR2 is YFSETQ. The CDR3 has 15 residues. The CDR3 sequence: CASTLDISRAYEQYF. The CDR3 bases are TGCGCCAGCACCCTGGACATTTCCCGAGCCTACGAGCAGTACTTC.

V is TRBV12-3 or TRBV12-4 and J is TRBJ1-1, with TRBD1 matching 8 bases. The V gene end was trimmed by 5 bases and the J gene end by 5 bases; junction bases not matched to a gene: 4. The CDR3 length is 13 residues. CDR3 DNA: TGTGCCAGCAGTAGACAGGGGAGGACTGAAGCTTTCTTT. This translates into CASSRQGRTEAFF.

The chain employs TRBV2 and TRBJ2-5; D may be TRBD2 (7 bases). There are 15 residues in the CDR3. V was cut by 6 bases and J by 0 bases, with 14 bases left in between. Germline CDR1 SNHLY, CDR2 FYNNEI. This CDR3 is CASRPGGPYQETQYF. CDR3 DNA sequence: TGTGCCAGCAGACCCGGGGGGCCGTACCAAGAGACCCAGTACTTC.

V usage is TRBV10-3 and J usage is TRBJ1-1, with a possible D match to TRBD1 (5 bases). The V gene lost 6 bases and the J gene lost 1 base, with 6 bases spanning the gap. This CDR3 is 12 amino acids long. The germline gives CDR1 ENHRY, CDR2 SYGVKD. The CDR3 here is CAIRTENTEAFF. CDR3 nucleotide sequence: TGTGCCATCAGGACAGAGAACACTGAAGCTTTCTTT.

This clone has only a few counts. The chain links TRBV7-2 to TRBJ1-5; D is unclear. Trimming took 0 bases from V and 5 from J, leaving 14 bases between them. This CDR3 has 16 residues. Germline V lookup: CDR1 SGHTA, CDR2 FQGNSA. For the CDR3, the DNA is TGTGCCAGCAGCTTAGCTACGGGGAGGGAAGATCAGCCCCAGCATTTT. Translation gives CASSLATGREDQPQHF.

The V call is TRBV29-1, the J call TRBJ2-3, with 9 positions matching TRBD1. Germline V gene data show CDR1 as SQVTM and CDR2 as ANQGSEA. The CDR3 is 17 amino acids. V lost 2 bases to trimming and J lost 4 bases; unmatched junction nucleotides: 13. Here the CDR3 reads CSVELNGGTGSPDTQYF. CDR3 sequence (DNA): TGCAGCGTTGAACTTAATGGAGGGACAGGGTCGCCAGATACGCAGTATTTT.

V usage is TRBV28 and J usage is TRBJ1-6; TRBD1 agrees at 8 bases. Trimming took 6 bases from V and 6 from J; bases not matched to a gene: 13. The CDR3 totals 17 residues. Germline V gene data show CDR1 as MDHEN and CDR2 as SYDVKM. The CDR3 is CASSPPRQGISNSPLHF. The CDR3 DNA follows: TGTGCCAGCAGCCCTCCCAGACAGGGGATTAGTAATTCACCCCTCCACTTT.

The J gene is TRBJ2-1, the V gene TRBV6-5, with D possibly TRBD1 on 6 matching bases. V was pared by 6 bases and J by 10 bases, with 16 bases between. The CDR3 extends over 13 amino acids. The germline gives CDR1 MNHEY, CDR2 SVGAGI. The CDR3 protein is CASSAGRGYEQFF. The DNA of the CDR3 is TGTGCCAGCAGCGCGGGCAGGGGATACGAGCAGTTCTTC.

V is TRBV9 and J is TRBJ2-3; 9 bases are a match to TRBD2. Unmatched junction bases numbered 3, after V lost 0 bases and J lost 4 bases. The CDR3 consists of 15 residues. Germline V gene data show CDR1 as SGDLS and CDR2 as YYNGEE. CDR3 coding DNA: TGTGCCAGCAGCGTAGGCGGGGGGGTGGCAGATACGCAGTATTTT. This translates into CASSVGGGVADTQYF. The full variable domain, in which reference TRBV9 and TRBJ2-3 provide the parts outside the CDR3, is DSGVTQTPKHLITATGQRVTLRCSPRSGDLSVYWYQQSLDQGLQFLIQYYNGEERAKGNILERFSAQQFPDLHSELNLSSLELGDSALYFCASSVGGGVADTQYFGPGTRLTVL.

The chain is built from TRBV27 and TRBJ1-1, with 10 bases that match TRBD1. Germline V lookup: CDR1 MNHEY, CDR2 SMNVEV (reference sequence). The CDR3 extends over 14 amino acids. The trim removed 7 bases at V and 5 bases at J, leaving 7 bases unmatched. Here the CDR3 reads CASNRDRGLTEAFF. DNA of the CDR3: TGTGCCAGCAATCGGGACAGGGGATTGACTGAAGCTTTCTTT.

The rearrangement links TRBV11-2 to TRBJ2-5; D unclear. Trimming removed 0 bases from V and 4 bases from J, with 9 bases in between. Germline CDR1 SGHAT, CDR2 FQNNGV. The CDR3 sequence is 14 residues long. In DNA, the CDR3 is TGTGCCAGCAGCTTAGACAGGCCAGGAGAGACCCAGTACTTC. Residues: CASSLDRPGETQYF.

The V gene is TRBV7-9, the J gene TRBJ2-7; the D gene is possibly TRBD2 (7 bases). V was clipped by 1 base and J by 4 bases, with 17 bases between them. Germline V gene sequence: CDR1 SEHNR, CDR2 FQNEAQ (reference sequence). This CDR3 contains 16 residues. The CDR3 sequence: CASSLGAGAENYEQYF. For the CDR3, the DNA is TGTGCCAGCAGCTTAGGGGCGGGGGCCGAGAATTACGAGCAGTACTTC.

The chain carries TRBV5-5 and TRBJ1-3; TRBD1 aligns across 8 bases. This CDR3 is 17 amino acids long. Germline CDR1 reads SGHKS; CDR2 reads YYEKEE (reference sequence). With 0 bases clipped from V and 7 bases from J, the junction kept 12 bases outside the gene matches. In DNA, the CDR3 is TGTGCCAGCAGCTTGGGTCCAGGACAGGGCCTTGGGAACACCATATATTTT. It is translated as CASSLGPGQGLGNTIYF.

In its sample, this clone was seen once. The V call is TRBV2, the J call TRBJ2-3; D gene unclear. Germline V gene lookup returns CDR1 SNHLY and CDR2 FYNNEI. V lost 6 bases, J lost 4 bases, and 17 bases lay in between. This CDR3 contains 15 residues. The CDR3 DNA follows: TGTGCCAGCAGCTTAGCTGTAGGAGTATCAGATACGCAGTATTTT. It yields the protein CASSLAVGVSDTQYF.

The V gene is TRBV6-6, the J gene TRBJ2-1; the match to TRBD1 covers 8 bases. Trimming cost V 6 bases and J 8 bases; bases outside gene matches: 12. In germline, CDR1 is MNHNY, CDR2 SVGAGI (reference sequence). The CDR3 runs 15 residues. The CDR3 sequence is CASRSRTGRGDEQFF. CDR3 nucleotide sequence: TGTGCCAGCAGATCTAGGACAGGGAGAGGGGATGAGCAGTTCTTC.

This clone was found once. The J gene is TRBJ2-7, the V gene TRBV5-1, with D perhaps matching TRBD1 (5 bases). Trimming stripped 4 bases from V and 5 bases from J, with 13 bases between. CDR3 length: 13 residues. The germline gives CDR1 SGHRS, CDR2 YFSETQ. The CDR3 loop is CASSPPAGHEQYF. The CDR3 nucleotides are TGCGCCAGCAGCCCCCCCGCAGGGCACGAGCAGTACTTC.